The sequence of this T cell receptor (beta chain) was determined in a study of blood T cell repertoires in COVID-19 (dated by TCRdb to the early 2020s). About the investigation overall: Collaborator samples came from the United States, Italy and Spain and covered acute and convalescent phases of COVID-19. The material from the prospective study consisted of cDNA or gDNA derived from T cells, B-cell-depleted T cells, or PBMCs. The repertoires were made available in a free public database intended to serve as a resource for research on the immune response to SARS-CoV-2. The samples were drawn from two sources: the first 160 participants of the ongoing ImmuneRACE study, and 1,200 or so subjects contributed by 6 global collaborators. A de-identified subject ID, COVID-19 status, age in years and sex were almost always included in the sample metadata. Subjects who had been exposed to COVID-19, were actively infected with it, or had recovered from it provided the deeply sampled blood TCRbeta repertoires that made up the dataset. Where HLA class I and class II types were available, the types were taken from metadata supplied by the sample provider, not from assay-based typing.

What the study reported, not specific to this receptor: The amount of clinical and demographic metadata varied by source and participant and was provided uncurated.

The immunoSEQ Assay, a bias-controlled multiplex PCR, was used to amplify TCRbeta CDR3 regions from genomic DNA. As for the original processing: The number of nucleated cells in each sample was estimated by amplification of reference gene primers within the assay. Sequence reads were collapsed and filtered to measure the absolute abundance of every unique TCRbeta CDR3 rearrangement. Productive Simpson clonality was computed per sample as the square root of Simpson's diversity index over productive rearrangements. In TCRdb, the immuneACCESS table is reduced to in-frame sequences with V and J assigned. These tables do not hold every clone; where another copy was compared, an unresolved V gene accounts for under half, and the others remain unexplained. V, J and clone size derive from that table, while D and trimming were established from the DNA sequence. A total of 300,000 to 350,000 clones appear in this sample, 90% of them only once. The top ten clonotypes cover around 4.4% of the sample.

Based on the germline V gene, the CDR1 and CDR2 sequences are MDHEN and SYDVKM. V loses 6 bases at its end and J loses 0 bases; junction bases beyond the gene matches: 11. The CDR3 holds 16 amino acids from the cysteine to the phenylalanine. The read is trimmed to its CDR3 DNA, 48 bases read in frame from base 1. In the prospective study, participants were roughly 18 to 95 years old, resided in 25 or so geographic areas of the United States, and were enrolled through a virtual design. In the prospective study, participants were assigned to cohorts based on the clinical history participants reported in a screening survey and a study questionnaire. In the prospective study, whole blood, serum and a nasopharyngeal or oropharyngeal swab were collected from each participant by mobile phlebotomists. Prospective study participants could optionally give additional blood draws and questionnaires over an approximately two-month period. Before DNA extraction, prospective study blood samples were shipped either frozen or at room temperature.

With regard to this clone: What antigen it recognizes has not been identified. No per-base quality is available; no much larger clone lies one base away.

This sequence uses TRBV28 and TRBJ2-7; TRBD2 fits 7 bases in the junction. The TCR was taken from a woman between 18 and 30 years old with acute COVID-19. The sequencing input was PBMCs or T cells enriched from blood (not recorded which). In nucleotides, the sequence is TGTGCCAGCAGCAGACCCCTAGCGGAGAGCTCCTACGAGCAGTACTTC. Its product reads: CASSRPLAESSYEQYF.